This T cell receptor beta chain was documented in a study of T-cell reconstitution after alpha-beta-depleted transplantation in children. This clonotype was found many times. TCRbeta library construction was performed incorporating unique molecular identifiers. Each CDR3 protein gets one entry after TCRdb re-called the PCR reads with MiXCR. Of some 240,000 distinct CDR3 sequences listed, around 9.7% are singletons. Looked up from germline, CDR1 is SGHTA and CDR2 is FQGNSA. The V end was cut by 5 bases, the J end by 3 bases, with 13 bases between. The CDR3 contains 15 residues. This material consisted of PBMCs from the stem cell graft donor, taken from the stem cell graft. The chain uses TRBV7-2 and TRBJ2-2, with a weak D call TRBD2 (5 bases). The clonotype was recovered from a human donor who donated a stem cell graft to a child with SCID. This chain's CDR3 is CASSLYRGDTGELFF. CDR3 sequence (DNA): TGTGCCAGCAGCCTTTACCGGGGAGACACCGGGGAGCTGTTTTTT.